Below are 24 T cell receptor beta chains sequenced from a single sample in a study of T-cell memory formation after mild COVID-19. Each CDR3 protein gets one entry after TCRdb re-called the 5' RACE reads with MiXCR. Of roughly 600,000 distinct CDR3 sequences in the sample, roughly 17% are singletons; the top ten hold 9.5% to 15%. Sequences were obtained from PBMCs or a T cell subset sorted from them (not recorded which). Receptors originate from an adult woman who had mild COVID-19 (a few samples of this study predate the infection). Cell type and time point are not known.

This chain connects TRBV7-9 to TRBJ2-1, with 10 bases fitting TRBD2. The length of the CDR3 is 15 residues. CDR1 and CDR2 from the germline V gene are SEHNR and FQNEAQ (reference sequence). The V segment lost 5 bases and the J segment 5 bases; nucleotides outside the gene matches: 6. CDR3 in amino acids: CASSRLSGGNNEQFF. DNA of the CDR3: TGTGCCAGCAGCCGACTTAGCGGGGGGAACAATGAGCAGTTCTTC.

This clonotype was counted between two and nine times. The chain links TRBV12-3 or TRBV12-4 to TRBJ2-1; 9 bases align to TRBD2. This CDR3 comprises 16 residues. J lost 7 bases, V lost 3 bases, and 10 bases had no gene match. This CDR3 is CASSFLGSGSWNEQFF. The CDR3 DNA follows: TGTGCCAGCAGTTTTCTCGGTAGCGGGAGTTGGAATGAGCAGTTCTTC.

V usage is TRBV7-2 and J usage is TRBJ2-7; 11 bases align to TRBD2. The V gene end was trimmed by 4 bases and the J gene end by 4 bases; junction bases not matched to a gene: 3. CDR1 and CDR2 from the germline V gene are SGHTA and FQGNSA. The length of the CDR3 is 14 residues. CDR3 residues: CASSYLAGGYEQYF. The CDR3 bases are TGTGCCAGCAGCTATCTAGCGGGAGGATACGAGCAGTACTTC.

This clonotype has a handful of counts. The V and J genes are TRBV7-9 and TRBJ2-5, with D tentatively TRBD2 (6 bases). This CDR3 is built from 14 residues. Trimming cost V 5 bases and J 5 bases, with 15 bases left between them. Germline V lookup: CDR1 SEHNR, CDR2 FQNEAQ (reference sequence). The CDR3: CASSRSGTQETQYF. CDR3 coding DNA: TGTGCCAGCAGCAGGTCCGGGACTCAGGAGACCCAGTACTTC.

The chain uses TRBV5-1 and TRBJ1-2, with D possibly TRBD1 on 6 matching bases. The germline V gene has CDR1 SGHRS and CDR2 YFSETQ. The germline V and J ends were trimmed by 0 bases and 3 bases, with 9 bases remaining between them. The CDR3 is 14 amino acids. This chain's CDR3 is CASSLERGDYGYTF. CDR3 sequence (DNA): TGCGCCAGCAGCTTGGAAAGGGGGGACTATGGCTACACCTTC.

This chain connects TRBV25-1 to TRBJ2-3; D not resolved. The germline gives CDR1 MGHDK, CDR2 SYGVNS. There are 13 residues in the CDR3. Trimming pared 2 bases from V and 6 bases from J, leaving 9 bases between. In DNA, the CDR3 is TGTGCCAGCAGTGAAACCCGGCCCGATACGCAGTATTTT. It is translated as CASSETRPDTQYF.

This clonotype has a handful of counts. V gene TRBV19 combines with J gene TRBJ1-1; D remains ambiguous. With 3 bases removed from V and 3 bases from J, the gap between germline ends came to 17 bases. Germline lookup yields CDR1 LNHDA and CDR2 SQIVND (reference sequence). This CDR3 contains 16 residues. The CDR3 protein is CASSMGPLARDTEAFF. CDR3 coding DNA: TGTGCCAGTAGTATGGGTCCTTTGGCCCGGGACACTGAAGCTTTCTTT. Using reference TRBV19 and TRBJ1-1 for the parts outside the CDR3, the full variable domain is DGGITQSPKYLFRKEGQNVTLSCEQNLNHDAMYWYRQDPGQGLRLIYYSQIVNDFQKGDIAEGYSVSREKKESFPLTVTSAQKNPTAFYLCASSMGPLARDTEAFFGQGTRLTVV.

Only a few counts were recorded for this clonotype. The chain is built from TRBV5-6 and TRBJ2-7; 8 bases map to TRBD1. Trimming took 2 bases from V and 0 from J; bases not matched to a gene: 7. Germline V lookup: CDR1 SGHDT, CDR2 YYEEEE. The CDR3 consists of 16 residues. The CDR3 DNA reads TGTGCCAGCAGCTTCAGGGGGCCAGGGAGCTCCTACGAGCAGTACTTC. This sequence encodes CASSFRGPGSSYEQYF.

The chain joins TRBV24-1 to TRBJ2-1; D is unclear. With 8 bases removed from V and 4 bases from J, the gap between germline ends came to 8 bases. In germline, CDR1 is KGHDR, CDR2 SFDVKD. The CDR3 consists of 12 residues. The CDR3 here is CATKDGYNEQFF. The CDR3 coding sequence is TGTGCCACCAAGGATGGGTACAATGAGCAGTTCTTC.

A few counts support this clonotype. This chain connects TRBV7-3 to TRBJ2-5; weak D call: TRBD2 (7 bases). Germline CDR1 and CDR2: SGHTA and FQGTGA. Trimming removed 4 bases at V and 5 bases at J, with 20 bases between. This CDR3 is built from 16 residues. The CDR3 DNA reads TGTGCCAGCAGCTCCGACGGCGGGGGCCCCCTTGAGACCCAGTACTTC. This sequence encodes CASSSDGGGPLETQYF. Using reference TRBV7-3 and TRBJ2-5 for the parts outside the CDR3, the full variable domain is GAGVSQTPSNKVTEKGKYVELRCDPISGHTALYWYRQSLGQGPEFLIYFQGTGAADDSGLPNDRFFAVRPEGSVSTLKIQRTERGDSAVYLCASSSDGGGPLETQYFGPGTRLLVL.

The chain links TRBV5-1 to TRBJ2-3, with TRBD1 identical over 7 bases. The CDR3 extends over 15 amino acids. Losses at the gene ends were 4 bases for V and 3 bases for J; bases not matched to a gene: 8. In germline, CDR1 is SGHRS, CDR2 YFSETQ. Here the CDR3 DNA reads TGCGCCAGCAGCCGGACGACAGGGCCGACAGATACGCAGTATTTT. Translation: CASSRTTGPTDTQYF.

In DNA form, the CDR3 reads TGTGCCAGCAGCGTAGAGGTGGGAGCACGGGAGCAGTACTTC. It yields the protein CASSVEVGAREQYF. The chain uses TRBV9 and TRBJ2-7, with D perhaps matching TRBD2 (5 bases). The germline gives CDR1 SGDLS, CDR2 YYNGEE. This CDR3 contains 14 residues. Trimming took 0 bases from V and 7 from J, leaving 14 bases between them.

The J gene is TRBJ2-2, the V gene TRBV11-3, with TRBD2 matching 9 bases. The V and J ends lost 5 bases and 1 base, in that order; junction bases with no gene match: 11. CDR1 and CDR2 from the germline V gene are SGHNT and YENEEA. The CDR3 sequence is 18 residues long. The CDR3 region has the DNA TGTGCCAGCAGCCCCATGCGAGCGGGGGGCCAGAACACCGGGGAGCTGTTTTTT. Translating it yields CASSPMRAGGQNTGELFF.

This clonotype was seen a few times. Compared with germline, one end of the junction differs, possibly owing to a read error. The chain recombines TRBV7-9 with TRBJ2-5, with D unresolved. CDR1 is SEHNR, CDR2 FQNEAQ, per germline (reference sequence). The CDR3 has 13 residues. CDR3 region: CASSLAATYPSEF. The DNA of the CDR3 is TGTGCCAGCAGCTTAGCGGCTACTTACCCATCCGAATTC.

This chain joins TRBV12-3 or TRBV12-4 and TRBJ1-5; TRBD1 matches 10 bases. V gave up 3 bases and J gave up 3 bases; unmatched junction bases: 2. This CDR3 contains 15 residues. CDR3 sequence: CASSFGTGVNQPQHF. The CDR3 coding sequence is TGTGCCAGCAGTTTCGGGACAGGGGTCAATCAGCCCCAGCATTTT.

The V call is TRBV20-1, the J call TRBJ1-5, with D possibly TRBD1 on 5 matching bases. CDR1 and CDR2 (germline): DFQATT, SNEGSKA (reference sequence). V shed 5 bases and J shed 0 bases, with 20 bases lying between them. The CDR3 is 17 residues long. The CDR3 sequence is CSALRGRDRYSNQPQHF. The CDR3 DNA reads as TGCAGTGCTCTTAGAGGTCGGGACCGCTATAGCAATCAGCCCCAGCATTTT.

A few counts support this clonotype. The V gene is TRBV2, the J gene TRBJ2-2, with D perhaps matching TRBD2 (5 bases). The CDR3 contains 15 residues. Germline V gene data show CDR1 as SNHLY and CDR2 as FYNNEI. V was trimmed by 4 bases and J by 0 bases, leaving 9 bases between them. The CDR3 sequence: CASSGSSTNTGELFF. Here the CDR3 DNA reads TGTGCCAGCAGTGGATCTAGCACGAACACCGGGGAGCTGTTTTTT.

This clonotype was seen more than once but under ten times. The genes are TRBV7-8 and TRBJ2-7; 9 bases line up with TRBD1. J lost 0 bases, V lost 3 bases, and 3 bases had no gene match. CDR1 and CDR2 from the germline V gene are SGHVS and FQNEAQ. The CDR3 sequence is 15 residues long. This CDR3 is CASSFGTGISYEQYF. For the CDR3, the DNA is TGTGCCAGCAGCTTCGGGACAGGGATCTCCTACGAGCAGTACTTC.

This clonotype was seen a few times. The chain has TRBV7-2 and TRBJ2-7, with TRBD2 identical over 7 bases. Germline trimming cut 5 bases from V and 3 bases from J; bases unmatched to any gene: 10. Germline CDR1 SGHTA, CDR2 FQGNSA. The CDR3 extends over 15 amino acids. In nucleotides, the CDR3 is TGTGCCAGCAGCGCGACTAGCACGGGGAACTACGAGCAGTACTTC. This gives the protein CASSATSTGNYEQYF.

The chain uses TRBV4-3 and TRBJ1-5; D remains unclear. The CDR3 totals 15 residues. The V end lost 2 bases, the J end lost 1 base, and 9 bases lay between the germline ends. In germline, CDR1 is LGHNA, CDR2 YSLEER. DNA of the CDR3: TGCGCCAGCAGCCAAAGTCCGGGGAGCAATCAGCCCCAGCATTTT. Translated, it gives CASSQSPGSNQPQHF.

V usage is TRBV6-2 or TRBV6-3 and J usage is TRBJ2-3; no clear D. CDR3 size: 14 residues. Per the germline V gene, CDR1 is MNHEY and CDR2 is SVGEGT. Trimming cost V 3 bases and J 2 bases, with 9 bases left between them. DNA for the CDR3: TGTGCCAGCAGTTATGGCCCATTCACAGATACGCAGTATTTT. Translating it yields CASSYGPFTDTQYF.

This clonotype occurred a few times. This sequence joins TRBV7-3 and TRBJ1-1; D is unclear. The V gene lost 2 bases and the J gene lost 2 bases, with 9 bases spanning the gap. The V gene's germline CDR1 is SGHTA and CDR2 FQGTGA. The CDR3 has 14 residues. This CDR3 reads CASSLFKVNTEAFF. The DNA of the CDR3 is TGTGCCAGCAGCTTATTTAAGGTAAACACTGAAGCTTTCTTT.

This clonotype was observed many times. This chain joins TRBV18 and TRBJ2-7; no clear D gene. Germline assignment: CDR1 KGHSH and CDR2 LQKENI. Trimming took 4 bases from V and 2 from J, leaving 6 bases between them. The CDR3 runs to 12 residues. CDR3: CASSQQPYEQYF. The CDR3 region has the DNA TGTGCCAGCTCACAGCAACCCTACGAGCAGTACTTC.

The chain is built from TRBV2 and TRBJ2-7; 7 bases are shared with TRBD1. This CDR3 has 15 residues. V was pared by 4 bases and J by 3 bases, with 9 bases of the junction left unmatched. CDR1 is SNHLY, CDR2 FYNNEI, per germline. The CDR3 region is CASSVIPGQLYEQYF. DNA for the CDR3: TGTGCCAGCAGTGTGATACCGGGACAGCTCTACGAGCAGTACTTC.